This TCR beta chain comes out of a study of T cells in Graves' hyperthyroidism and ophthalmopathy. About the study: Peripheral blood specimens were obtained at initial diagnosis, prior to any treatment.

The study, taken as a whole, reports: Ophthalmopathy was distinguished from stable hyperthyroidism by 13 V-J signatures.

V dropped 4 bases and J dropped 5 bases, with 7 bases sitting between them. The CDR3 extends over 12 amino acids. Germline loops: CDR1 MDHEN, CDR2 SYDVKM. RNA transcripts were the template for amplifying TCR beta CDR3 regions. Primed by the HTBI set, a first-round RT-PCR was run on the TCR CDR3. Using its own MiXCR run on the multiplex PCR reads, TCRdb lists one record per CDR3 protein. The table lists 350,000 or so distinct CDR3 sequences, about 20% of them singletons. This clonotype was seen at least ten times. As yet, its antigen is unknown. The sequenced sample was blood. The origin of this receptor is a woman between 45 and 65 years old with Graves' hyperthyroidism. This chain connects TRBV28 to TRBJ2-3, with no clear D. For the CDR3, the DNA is TGTGCCAGCAGTTCGTCACTAGATACGCAGTATTTT. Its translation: CASSSSLDTQYF.